This T cell receptor (beta chain) was captured by sequencing in a study of glioma-infiltrating T cells. Using RNA template, CDR3s of TCR alpha and beta were amplified with iRepertoire arm-PCR. Via MiXCR, TCRdb re-called the multiplex PCR reads, giving one row per CDR3 protein. The repertoire holds around 390,000 distinct CDR3 sequences, with more than 35% as singletons. The CDR3 runs 15 residues. Germline values: CDR1 SGHTA, CDR2 FQGNSA. The germline V and J ends were trimmed by 5 bases and 3 bases, with 13 bases remaining between them. The sequence derives from a human donor with low-grade glioma or glioblastoma, undergoing nonglioma brain surgery, or in good health (not recorded which). The sample comprised glioma tissue, nonneoplastic brain tissue, or PBMCs (not recorded which). The chain combines TRBV7-2 with TRBJ2-2; D might be TRBD2 (5 bases). The CDR3 reads CASSVIRGYTGELFF. Written as DNA, the CDR3 is TGTGCCAGCAGCGTCATCCGGGGATACACCGGGGAGCTGTTTTTT.